This TCR beta chain is from a study of cytomegalovirus exposure and HLA in healthy donors. The study, taken as a whole, reports: In a later analysis, specific HLA alleles were associated with some 16,000 TCR beta sequences at a 0.05 false discovery rate.

PCR amplification relied on 60 Vbeta primers (plus 13 Jbeta primers). Clones were read by immunoSEQ multiplex PCR, and TCRdb kept only the in-frame ones, dropping some. The repertoire holds around 130,000 clones, with approximately 84% as singletons. CDR1 and CDR2 (germline): SGHDN, FVKESK. Trimming removed 1 base from V and 1 base from J, with 14 bases in between. There are 16 residues in the CDR3. Concerning this clone itself: The antigen is not known.

This clonotype was obtained from a young woman in good health and CMV-seronegative. The specimen was PBMCs. The gene calls are TRBV14 and TRBJ2-7; no firm D call. The CDR3 DNA is TGTGCCAGCAGCCAAGCTGGCAGGATATATTCCTACGAGCAGTACTTC. Amino acids: CASSQAGRIYSYEQYF.